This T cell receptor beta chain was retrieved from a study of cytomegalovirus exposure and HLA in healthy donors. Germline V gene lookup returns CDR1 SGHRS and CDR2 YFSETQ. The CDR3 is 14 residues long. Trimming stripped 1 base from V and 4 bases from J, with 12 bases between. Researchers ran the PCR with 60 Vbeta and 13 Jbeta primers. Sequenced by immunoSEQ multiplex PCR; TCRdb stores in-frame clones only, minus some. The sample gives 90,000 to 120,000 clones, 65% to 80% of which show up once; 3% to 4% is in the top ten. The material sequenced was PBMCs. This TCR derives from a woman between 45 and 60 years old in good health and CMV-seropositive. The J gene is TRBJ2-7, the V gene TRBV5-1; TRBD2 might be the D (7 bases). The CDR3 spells CASSLKGGGYEQYF. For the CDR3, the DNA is TGCGCCAGCAGCTTGAAGGGAGGGGGGTACGAGCAGTACTTC.